The clone carrying this T cell receptor beta chain has only a few counts. What it binds is not known. Germline CDR1 SGHRS, CDR2 YFSETQ. This CDR3 is built from 14 residues. These data come from a study of post-analysis software for immune sequencing data. Study-wide background: The disease courses covered relapsing-remitting, secondary progressive and progressive-relapsing multiple sclerosis.

Sequencing libraries made from TCR beta cDNA carried unique molecular identifiers. Between about 1 and 11 million T cells gave rise to some 520,000 cDNA molecules. TCRdb called the PCR reads again in MiXCR, with one record for every CDR3 protein. The sample records 500,000 to 600,000 distinct CDR3 sequences, 44% being singletons. General study findings and limits: Samples made in the same batch grouped tightly together by F measure. Controls' normalized Chao1 diversity significantly exceeded that of multiple sclerosis patients. Controls showed lower frequencies than patients for four to six TRBV segments, and TRBV5-6, TRBV5-1 and TRBV20-1 were among these.

The receptor's source is a girl aged 5-17 years with multiple sclerosis. Source material: blood. V usage is TRBV5-1 and J usage is TRBJ2-5; 8 nucleotides match TRBD1. The J call is in doubt because the DNA end fits TRBJ2-7 better. CDR3 bases: TGCGCCAGCAGCTTACAAGGACAGGGAGACGAGCAGTACTTC. Translated, it gives CASSLQGQGDEQYF.